This TCR beta chain was identified during a study of early T cells in non-severe SARS-CoV-2 infection. Overall study: Whole-blood bulk RNA, unsorted, was sequenced, and chains were unpaired.

Study-wide findings and caveats: The matching step, a VDJdb search, favored anti-spike CD8 responses and missed private and CD4 specificities.

This clonotype was observed a handful of times. Its antigen is undetermined. The TCR library protocol attached unique molecular identifiers to the individual cDNA molecules. TCRdb processed the 5' RACE reads anew with MiXCR; each CDR3 protein has one entry. The data contain 60,000 or so distinct CDR3 sequences, around 9.3% of them singletons. The CDR3 has 14 amino acids. Trimming pared 0 bases from V and 1 base from J, leaving 6 bases between. From germline, CDR1 is MDHEN and CDR2 SYDVKM. Sequences were obtained from whole blood. V usage is TRBV28 and J usage is TRBJ1-1, with unresolved D. The receptor was isolated from an adult who was a healthcare worker with PCR-confirmed SARS-CoV-2 infection or an uninfected control (not recorded which). The CDR3 loop is CASSLWDQNTEAFF. CDR3 coding DNA: TGTGCCAGCAGTTTATGGGATCAGAACACTGAAGCTTTCTTT.